Presented here are 8 T cell receptor beta chains from one specimen sequenced in a study of blood T cell repertoires in COVID-19. Measured with immunoSEQ multiplex PCR; TCRdb has only the in-frame clones, and not every one. The sample comprises 540,000 or so clones, less than 90% of which are singletons, and 7.5% to 9% rests with the top ten. The material sequenced was peripheral blood. The source of these receptors is a woman in her fifties or sixties with COVID-19, enrolled during active disease.

This clone was seen just once. This chain connects TRBV30 to TRBJ2-3; a weak D match, TRBD2 (5 bases). Per germline, CDR1 GTSNPN and CDR2 SVGIG (reference sequence). This CDR3 has 13 amino acids. Trimming removed 1 base from V and 6 bases from J, with 11 bases in between. The CDR3 DNA reads TGTGCCTGGAGTGGCGGGCTTGGGGATACGCAGTATTTT. Its translation: CAWSGGLGDTQYF.

This chain uses TRBV9 with TRBJ2-7, with TRBD2 identical over 7 bases. This CDR3 is 15 amino acids long. CDR1 is SGDLS and CDR2 is YYNGEE in the germline V gene. The junction had 8 bases not matched to a gene; V was cut back by 3 bases and J by 2 bases. CDR3 amino acids: CASSASQTSPYEQYF. Here the CDR3 DNA reads TGTGCCAGCAGCGCCTCCCAGACTAGCCCCTACGAGCAGTACTTC.

The gene calls are TRBV30 and TRBJ2-7; TRBD1 might be the D (6 bases). From germline, CDR1 is GTSNPN and CDR2 SVGIG (reference sequence). V lost 3 bases, J lost 2 bases, and 14 bases lay in between. The CDR3 extends over 14 amino acids. CDR3 sequence: CAWRLPRQAYEQYF. The CDR3 DNA follows: TGTGCCTGGAGATTGCCGAGACAGGCCTACGAGCAGTACTTC.

The chain joins TRBV2 to TRBJ1-3; 8 bases map to TRBD1. Germline V CDR1 and CDR2: SNHLY, FYNNEI. The trim removed 4 bases at V and 4 bases at J, leaving 6 bases unmatched. CDR3 length: 15 residues. The CDR3 DNA reads as TGTGCCAGCAGTGTCGACAGGGGCTTGGGAAACACCATATATTTT. Translating it yields CASSVDRGLGNTIYF.

The rearrangement joins TRBV11-2 to TRBJ1-2; 7 nucleotides align to TRBD1. The germline CDR1 and CDR2 sequences are SGHAT and FQNNGV. CDR3 length: 13 residues. Losses at the gene ends were 4 bases for V and 5 bases for J; bases not matched to a gene: 4. CDR3: CASSSTGFYGYTF. DNA for the CDR3: TGTGCCAGCAGCTCGACAGGGTTTTATGGCTACACCTTC.

V is TRBV5-1 and J is TRBJ2-1; tentative D call: TRBD2 (5 bases). The CDR3 runs to 15 residues. Trimming removed 1 base from V and 4 bases from J, with 12 bases in between. Germline-derived CDR1 and CDR2 are SGHRS and YFSETQ. CDR3 in DNA: TGCGCCAGCAGCTTGCAGCGGATAAGATACAATGAGCAGTTCTTC. This encodes CASSLQRIRYNEQFF.

This chain links TRBV19 with TRBJ2-2; TRBD2 matches 15 bases. CDR3 size: 18 residues. The trim removed 4 bases at V and 4 bases at J, leaving 7 bases unmatched. The V gene's germline CDR1 is LNHDA and CDR2 SQIVND (reference sequence). In nucleotides, the CDR3 is TGTGCCAGTAGTAAAGGACTAGCGGGGGGGCGAGGCACCGGGGAGCTGTTTTTT. This gives the protein CASSKGLAGGRGTGELFF.

The genes are TRBV11-3 and TRBJ2-1; TRBD2 might be the D (6 bases). Per the germline V gene, CDR1 is SGHNT and CDR2 is YENEEA. CDR3 length equals 16 residues. The V end was cut by 6 bases, the J end by 6 bases, with 21 bases between. For the CDR3, the DNA is TGTGCCAGCAGTTTGACCTCTGTCGGGGGTGGCAATGAGCAGTTCTTC. Amino acids: CASSLTSVGGGNEQFF.